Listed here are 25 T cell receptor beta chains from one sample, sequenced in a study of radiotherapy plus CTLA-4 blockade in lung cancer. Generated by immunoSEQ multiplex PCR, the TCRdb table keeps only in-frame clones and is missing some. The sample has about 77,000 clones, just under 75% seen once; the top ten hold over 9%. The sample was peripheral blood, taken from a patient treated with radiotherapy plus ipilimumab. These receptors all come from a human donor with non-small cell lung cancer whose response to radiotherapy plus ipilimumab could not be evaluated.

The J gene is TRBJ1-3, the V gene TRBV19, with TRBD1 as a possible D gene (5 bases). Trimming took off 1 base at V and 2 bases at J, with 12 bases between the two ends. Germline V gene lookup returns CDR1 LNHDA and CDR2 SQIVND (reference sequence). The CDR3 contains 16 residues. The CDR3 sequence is CASSIVGGNPGNTIYF. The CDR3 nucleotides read TGTGCCAGTAGTATAGTCGGGGGAAACCCTGGAAACACCATATATTTT.

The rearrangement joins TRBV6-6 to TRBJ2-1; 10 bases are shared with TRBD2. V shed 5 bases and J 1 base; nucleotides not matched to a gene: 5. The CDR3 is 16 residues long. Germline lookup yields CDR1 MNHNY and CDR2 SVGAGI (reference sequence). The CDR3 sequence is CASSPLAGGSYNEQFF. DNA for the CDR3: TGTGCCAGCAGTCCCTTAGCGGGAGGATCCTACAATGAGCAGTTCTTC.

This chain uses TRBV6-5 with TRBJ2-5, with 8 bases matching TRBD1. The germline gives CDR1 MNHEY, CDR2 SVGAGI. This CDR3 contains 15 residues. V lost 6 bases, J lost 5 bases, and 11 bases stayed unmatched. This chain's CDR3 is CASRKNTGGGETQYF. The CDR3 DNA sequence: TGTGCCAGCAGGAAAAACACAGGGGGTGGCGAGACCCAGTACTTC.

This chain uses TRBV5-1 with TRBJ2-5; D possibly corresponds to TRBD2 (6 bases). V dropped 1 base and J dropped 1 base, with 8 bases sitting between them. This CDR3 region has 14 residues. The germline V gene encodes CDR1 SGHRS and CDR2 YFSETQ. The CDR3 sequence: CASSLFSGQETQYF. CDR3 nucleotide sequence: TGCGCCAGCAGCTTGTTTAGCGGCCAAGAGACCCAGTACTTC. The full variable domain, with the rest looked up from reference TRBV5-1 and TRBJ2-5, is KAGVTQTPRYLIKTRGQQVTLSCSPISGHRSVSWYQQTPGQGLQFLFEYFSETQRNKGNFPGRFSGRQFSNSRSEMNVSTLELGDSALYLCASSLFSGQETQYFGPGTRLLVL.

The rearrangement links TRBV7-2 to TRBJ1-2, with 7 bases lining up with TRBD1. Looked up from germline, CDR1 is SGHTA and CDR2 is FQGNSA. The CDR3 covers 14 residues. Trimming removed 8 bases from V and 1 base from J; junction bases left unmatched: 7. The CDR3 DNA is TGTGCCAGCTTTGGGACAGCAGTTAACTATGGCTACACCTTC. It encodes CASFGTAVNYGYTF.

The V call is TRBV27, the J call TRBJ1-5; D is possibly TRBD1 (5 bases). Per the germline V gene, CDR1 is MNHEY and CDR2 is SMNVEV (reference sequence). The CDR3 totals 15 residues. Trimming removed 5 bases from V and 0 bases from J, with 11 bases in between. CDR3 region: CASSTSGNSNQPQHF. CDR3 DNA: TGTGCCAGCAGTACGTCAGGGAATAGCAATCAGCCCCAGCATTTT.

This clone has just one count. The CDR3 DNA follows: TGTGCCAGCAGGTGGGCGGGCTACGAGCAGTACTTC. It specifies CASRWAGYEQYF. The chain carries TRBV2 and TRBJ2-7, with D tentatively TRBD2 (5 bases). The CDR3 extends over 12 amino acids. Trimming shortened V by 6 bases and J by 3 bases, and 9 bases separated the two germline ends. Germline V gives CDR1 SNHLY, CDR2 FYNNEI.

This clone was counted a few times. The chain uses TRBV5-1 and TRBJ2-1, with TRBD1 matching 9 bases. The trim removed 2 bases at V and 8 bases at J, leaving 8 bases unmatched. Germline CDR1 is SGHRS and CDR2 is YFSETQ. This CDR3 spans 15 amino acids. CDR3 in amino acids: CASSLPGQGTDEQFF. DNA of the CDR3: TGCGCCAGCAGCTTACCGGGACAGGGAACCGATGAGCAGTTCTTC.

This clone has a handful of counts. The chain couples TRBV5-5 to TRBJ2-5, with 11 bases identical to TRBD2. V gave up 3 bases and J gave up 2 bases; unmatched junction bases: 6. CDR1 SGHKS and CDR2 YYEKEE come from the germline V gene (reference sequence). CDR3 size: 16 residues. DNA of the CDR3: TGTGCCAGCAGCTCCGGGTGGACTAGCGGGCAAGAGACCCAGTACTTC. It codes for CASSSGWTSGQETQYF.

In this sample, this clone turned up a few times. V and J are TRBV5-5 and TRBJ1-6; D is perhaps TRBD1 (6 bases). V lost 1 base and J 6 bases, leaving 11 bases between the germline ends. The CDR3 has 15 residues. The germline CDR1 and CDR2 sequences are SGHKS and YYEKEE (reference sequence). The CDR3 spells CASSLRDTINSPLHF. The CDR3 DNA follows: TGTGCCAGCAGCTTGAGGGACACGATTAATTCACCCCTCCACTTT.

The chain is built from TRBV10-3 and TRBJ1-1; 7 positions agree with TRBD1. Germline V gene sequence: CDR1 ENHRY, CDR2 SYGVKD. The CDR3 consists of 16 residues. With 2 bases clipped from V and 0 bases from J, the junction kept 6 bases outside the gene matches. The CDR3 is CAISERPTGMNTEAFF. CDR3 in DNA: TGTGCCATCAGTGAGCGGCCGACAGGGATGAACACTGAAGCTTTCTTT.

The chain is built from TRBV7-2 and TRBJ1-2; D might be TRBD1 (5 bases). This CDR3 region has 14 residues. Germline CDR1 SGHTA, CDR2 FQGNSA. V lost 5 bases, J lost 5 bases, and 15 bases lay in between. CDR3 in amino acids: CASSVPGGEYGYTF. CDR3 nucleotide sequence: TGTGCCAGCAGCGTCCCCGGAGGGGAGTATGGCTACACCTTC.

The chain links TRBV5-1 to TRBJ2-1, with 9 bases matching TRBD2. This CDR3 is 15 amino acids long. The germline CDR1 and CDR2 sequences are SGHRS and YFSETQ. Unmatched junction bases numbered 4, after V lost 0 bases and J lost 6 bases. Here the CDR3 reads CASSLVAGESNEQFF. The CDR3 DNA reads TGCGCCAGCAGCTTGGTAGCGGGAGAATCCAATGAGCAGTTCTTC.

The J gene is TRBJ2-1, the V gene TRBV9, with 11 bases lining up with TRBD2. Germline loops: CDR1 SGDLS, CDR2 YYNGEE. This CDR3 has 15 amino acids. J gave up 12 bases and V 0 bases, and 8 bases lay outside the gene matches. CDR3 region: CASSVVALAGAVQFF. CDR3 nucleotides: TGTGCCAGCAGCGTAGTAGCACTAGCGGGGGCGGTGCAGTTCTTC.

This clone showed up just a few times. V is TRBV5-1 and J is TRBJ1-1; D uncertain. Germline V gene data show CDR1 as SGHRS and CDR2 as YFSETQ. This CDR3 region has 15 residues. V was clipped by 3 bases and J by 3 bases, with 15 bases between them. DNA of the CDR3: TGCGCCAGCAGCTCGGTTTCATTGCGGGACACTGAAGCTTTCTTT. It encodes CASSSVSLRDTEAFF.

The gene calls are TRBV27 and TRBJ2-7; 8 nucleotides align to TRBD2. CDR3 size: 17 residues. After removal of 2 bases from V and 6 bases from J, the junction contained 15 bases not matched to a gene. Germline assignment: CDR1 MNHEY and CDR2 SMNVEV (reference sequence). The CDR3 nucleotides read TGTGCCAGCAGTTTAAATTTCGGGGCGGGAGGCCCTCTCGAGCAGTACTTC. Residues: CASSLNFGAGGPLEQYF.

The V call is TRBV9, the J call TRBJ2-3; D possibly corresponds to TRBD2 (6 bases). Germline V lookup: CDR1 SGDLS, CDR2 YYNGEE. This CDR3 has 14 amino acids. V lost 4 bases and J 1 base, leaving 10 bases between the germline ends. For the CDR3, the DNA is TGTGCCAGCAGCCTGCGACTAGGCACAGATACGCAGTATTTT. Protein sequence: CASSLRLGTDTQYF.

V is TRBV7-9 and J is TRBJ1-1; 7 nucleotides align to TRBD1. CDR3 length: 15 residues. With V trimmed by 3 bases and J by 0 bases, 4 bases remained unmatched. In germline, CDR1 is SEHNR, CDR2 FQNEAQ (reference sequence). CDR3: CASSFWDSMNTEAFF. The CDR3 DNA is TGTGCCAGCAGCTTCTGGGACAGCATGAACACTGAAGCTTTCTTT.

The CDR3 here is CASSVWTGGTDTQYF. DNA of the CDR3: TGTGCCAGCAGTGTATGGACAGGGGGCACAGATACGCAGTATTTT. The chain employs TRBV2 and TRBJ2-3; TRBD1 aligns across 9 bases. CDR1 is SNHLY, CDR2 FYNNEI, per germline. V dropped 4 bases and J dropped 1; count of bases not matched to a gene: 3. The CDR3 length is 15 residues.

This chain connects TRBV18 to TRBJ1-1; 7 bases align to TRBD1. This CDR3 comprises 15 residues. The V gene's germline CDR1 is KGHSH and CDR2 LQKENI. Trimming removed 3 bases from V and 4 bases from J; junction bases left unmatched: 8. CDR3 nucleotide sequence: TGTGCCAGCTCACCCTCACGACAGGGTGGCACTGAAGCTTTCTTT. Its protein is CASSPSRQGGTEAFF. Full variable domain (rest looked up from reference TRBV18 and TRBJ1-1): NAGVMQNPRHLVRRRGQEARLRCSPMKGHSHVYWYRQLPEEGLKFMVYLQKENIIDESGMPKERFSAEFPKEGPSILRIQQVVRGDSAAYFCASSPSRQGGTEAFFGQGTRLTVV.

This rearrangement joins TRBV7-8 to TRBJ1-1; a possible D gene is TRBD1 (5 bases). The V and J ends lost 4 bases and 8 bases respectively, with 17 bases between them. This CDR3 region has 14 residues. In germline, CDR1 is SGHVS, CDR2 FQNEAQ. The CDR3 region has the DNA TGTGCCAGCAGCTCAAGACAGACGTTGGTGGAAGCTTTCTTT. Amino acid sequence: CASSSRQTLVEAFF.

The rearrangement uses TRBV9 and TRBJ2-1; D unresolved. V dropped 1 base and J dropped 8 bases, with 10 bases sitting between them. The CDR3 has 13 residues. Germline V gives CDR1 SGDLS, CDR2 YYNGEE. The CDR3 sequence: CASSVSGRDEQFF. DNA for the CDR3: TGTGCCAGCAGCGTATCGGGTCGGGATGAGCAGTTCTTC.

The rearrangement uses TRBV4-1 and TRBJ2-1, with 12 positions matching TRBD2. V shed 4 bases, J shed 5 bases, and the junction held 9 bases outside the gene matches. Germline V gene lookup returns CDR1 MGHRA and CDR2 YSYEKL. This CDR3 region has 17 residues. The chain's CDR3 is CASSPTWRTSGNNEQFF. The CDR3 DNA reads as TGCGCCAGCAGCCCGACCTGGCGGACTAGCGGGAACAATGAGCAGTTCTTC.

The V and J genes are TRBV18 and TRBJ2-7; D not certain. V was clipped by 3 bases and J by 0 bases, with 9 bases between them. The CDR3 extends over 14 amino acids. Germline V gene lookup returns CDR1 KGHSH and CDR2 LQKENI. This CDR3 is CASSPDSRSYEQYF. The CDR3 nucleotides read TGTGCCAGCTCACCCGACTCTCGCTCCTACGAGCAGTACTTC.

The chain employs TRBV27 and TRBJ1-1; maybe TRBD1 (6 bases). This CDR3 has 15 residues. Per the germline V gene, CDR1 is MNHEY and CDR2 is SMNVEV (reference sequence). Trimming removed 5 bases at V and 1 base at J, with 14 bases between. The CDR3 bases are TGTGCCAGCAGTGGTGGAGGACAGAGGAACACTGAAGCTTTCTTT. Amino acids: CASSGGGQRNTEAFF.